These 10 T cell receptor beta chains came from one sample sequenced in a study of blood T cells in healthy people across ages. Sample-barcoded 5' priming and a J-beta primer mix drove a second PCR of 7 to 11 cycles. TCRdb called the 5' RACE reads again in MiXCR, with one record for every CDR3 protein. Among 1.5 million to 2 million distinct CDR3 sequences, 39% were seen once, and the ten largest hold roughly 23%. Source material: blood. The receptors derive from a human donor in good health.

The genes are TRBV28 and TRBJ1-2, with D possibly TRBD1 on 6 matching bases. The germline CDR1 and CDR2 sequences are MDHEN and SYDVKM. This CDR3 has 15 residues. V lost 6 bases and J lost 4, with 18 bases in between. Here the CDR3 reads CASRDPGQSPYGYTF. DNA for the CDR3: TGTGCCAGCAGGGACCCTGGACAGTCTCCCTATGGCTACACCTTC.

The V and J genes are TRBV29-1 and TRBJ2-1, with TRBD1 matching over 7 bases. The germline CDR1 and CDR2 sequences are SQVTM and ANQGSEA. This CDR3 is built from 13 residues. V was clipped by 6 bases and J by 2 bases; unmatched bases: 4. CDR3 protein: CSVRDSAYNEQFF. CDR3 sequence (DNA): TGCAGCGTACGGGACAGCGCCTACAATGAGCAGTTCTTC.

This clonotype appeared once. The junction departs from the called germline gene at one end, perhaps through a read error. The chain has TRBV5-8 and TRBJ1-4; D gene unclear. Germline V gives CDR1 SGHTS, CDR2 YDEGEE. There are 16 residues in the CDR3. The CDR3 region is CASSSPFKYREEKPFF. Here the CDR3 DNA reads TGTGCCAGCAGCTCCCCTTTTAAGTACCGCGAGGAAAAACCGTTTTTT.

This chain links TRBV12-3 or TRBV12-4 with TRBJ1-1; D gene ambiguous. Between the trimmed V and J ends, which lost 7 bases and 2 bases, there was a span of 14 bases. This CDR3 is built from 14 residues. As DNA, the CDR3 is TGTGCCAGCACCCCAATCCAGGTAAACACTGAAGCTTTCTTT. Translated, it gives CASTPIQVNTEAFF.

The V gene is TRBV27, the J gene TRBJ2-5; no definite D call. The CDR3 extends over 12 amino acids. Looked up from germline, CDR1 is MNHEY and CDR2 is SMNVEV (reference sequence). V gave up 0 bases and J gave up 7 bases, with 6 bases separating them. The DNA for the CDR3 is TGTGCCAGCAGTTTATCGTTGGGGACCCAGTACTTC. This sequence encodes CASSLSLGTQYF.

The chain uses TRBV12-5 and TRBJ2-4; 9 bases fit TRBD2. The CDR3 is made up of 17 amino acids. Losses at the gene ends were 2 bases for V and 13 bases for J; bases not matched to a gene: 18. Germline-derived CDR1 and CDR2 are LGHNT and FRNRAP. CDR3 sequence reads: CASGLPGGGGVYNEQYF. The CDR3 bases are TGTGCTAGTGGTTTGCCCGGGGGCGGGGGGGTTTACAATGAGCAGTACTTC.

J is TRBJ2-1 and V is TRBV28; TRBD2 aligns across 8 bases. CDR1 and CDR2 from the germline V gene are MDHEN and SYDVKM. The V gene end was trimmed by 6 bases and the J gene end by 7 bases; junction bases not matched to a gene: 11. The CDR3 is 15 residues long. For the CDR3, the DNA is TGTGCCAGCAGCCCCCGCGGCGGGGGGCATAATGAGCAGTTCTTC. Translation: CASSPRGGGHNEQFF.

J is TRBJ2-1 and V is TRBV10-3; 7 nucleotides match TRBD2. The length of the CDR3 is 15 residues. V shed 4 bases, J shed 3 bases, and the junction held 6 bases outside the gene matches. The germline gives CDR1 ENHRY, CDR2 SYGVKD. The CDR3 DNA sequence: TGTGCCATCAGTGTACGGGGGGTCGACTACAATGAGCAGTTCTTC. This sequence encodes CAISVRGVDYNEQFF.

The chain is built from TRBV3-1 and TRBJ2-1; TRBD1 might be the D (5 bases). Between the trimmed V and J ends, which lost 0 bases and 12 bases, there was a span of 12 bases. CDR3 size: 13 residues. Germline V gene sequence: CDR1 LGHDT, CDR2 YNNKEL (reference sequence). CDR3 region: CASSQDTGRGQFF. The CDR3 coding sequence is TGTGCCAGCAGCCAAGATACAGGACGAGGGCAGTTCTTC.

J is TRBJ2-5 and V is TRBV12-3 or TRBV12-4; 9 bases are a match to TRBD1. CDR3 length: 12 amino acids. The ends lost 6 bases at V and 11 bases at J; junction bases unmatched: 7. In nucleotides, the CDR3 is TGTGCCAGCAGCGGACAGGGGTCGCGGCAGTACTTC. Translating gives CASSGQGSRQYF.